This TCR beta chain comes out of a study of blood T cell repertoires in COVID-19. Study at large: Specimens from acute and convalescent COVID-19 originated in the United States, Italy and Spain. The analysed material was cDNA or gDNA that came from T cells, B-cell-depleted T cells, or PBMCs.

This CDR3 is built from 15 residues. Trimming took 0 bases from V and 1 from J, leaving 9 bases between them. Per germline, CDR1 MGHRA and CDR2 YSYEKL. Original processing methods: From reference gene primer amplification, estimates of nucleated cell counts were derived. Profiled with immunoSEQ multiplex PCR; TCRdb holds only in-frame clones, not every one. V, J and clone size are taken as reported in that table, and D and trimming were inferred from the DNA itself. This table has roughly 180,000 clones, 70% to 85% appearing once. The sequence came from a human donor in a cohort sampled during active COVID-19. The sample taken for sequencing was peripheral blood. The chain is built from TRBV4-1 and TRBJ1-1, with D unresolved. The DNA of the CDR3 is TGCGCCAGCAGCCAAGAGGCCAGTACGAACACTGAAGCTTTCTTT. It encodes CASSQEASTNTEAFF.